This is a list of T cell receptor beta chains from one sample in a study of blood T cell repertoires in COVID-19. Generated by immunoSEQ multiplex PCR, the TCRdb table keeps only in-frame clones and is missing some. The sample has some 130,000 clones, 75% to 90% seen once. Sequencing was done on a sample of peripheral blood. These receptor sequences come from a woman aged 45-65 years who had recovered from COVID-19. Both conserved end residues are part of each CDR3. Each record gives: D gene, V gene, clone size, J gene, CDR3 DNA, CDR3 protein. A D gene is named only where the DNA matches it firmly. Only part of the rows carry a size: once, few, many, or a class if the clone is expanded.

-	TRBV12-5	once	TRBJ2-7	TGTGCTAGCGCCTCCAGGGAGGACTCCTACGAGCAGTACTTC	CASASREDSYEQYF
-	TRBV18	-	TRBJ1-4	TGTGCCAGCTCACCAAGACAGACCCAAACTAATGAAAAACTGTTTTTT	CASSPRQTQTNEKLFF
-	TRBV7-2	-	TRBJ1-1	TGTGCCAGCAGCCAGGTTATGAACACTGAAGCTTTCTTT	CASSQVMNTEAFF
TRBD1	TRBV5-1	-	TRBJ2-3	TGCGCCAGCAGCTTGCAGGGGGCAATCACAGATACGCAGTATTTT	CASSLQGAITDTQYF
-	TRBV7-9	few	TRBJ1-1	TGTGCCAGCAGCCCTCCAGGGGCGTTAGACACTGAAGCTTTCTTT	CASSPPGALDTEAFF
TRBD2	TRBV5-4	-	TRBJ2-7	TGTGCCAGCAGTTCCGGGACTAGCTTATACGAGCAGTACTTC	CASSSGTSLYEQYF
-	TRBV12-3/TRBV12-4	once	TRBJ2-5	TGTGCCAGCAGTTTTTCGGGGGAGCGGACCCAGTACTTC	CASSFSGERTQYF
-	TRBV2	-	TRBJ2-2	TGTGCCAGCAGTGAACGTGGCAGGGTCACCGGGGAGCTGTTTTTT	CASSERGRVTGELFF
-	TRBV7-9	-	TRBJ1-1	TGTGCCAGCAGCTTACCCCTTAACACTGAAGCTTTCTTT	CASSLPLNTEAFF
TRBD2	TRBV5-4	-	TRBJ2-7	TGTGCCAGCAGCTTGTCGGGGGGTACCTACGAGCAGTACTTC	CASSLSGGTYEQYF
-	TRBV3-1/TRBV3-2	-	TRBJ2-7	TGTGCCAGCAGCCGCACTACCAACGAGCAGTACTTC	CASSRTTNEQYF
TRBD2	TRBV7-2	-	TRBJ2-5	TGTGCCAGCAGCTCCGAGACTAGCGGGAGGGTGAGAGAGACCCAGTACTTC	CASSSETSGRVRETQYF
TRBD2	TRBV7-2	-	TRBJ2-1	TGTGCCAGCAGCATCATGAATCGGGGACTACTAGAATACAATGAGCAGTTCTTC	CASSIMNRGLLEYNEQFF
-	TRBV19	-	TRBJ2-5	TGTGCCAGTAGCGAAGACTTGGAGGAGACCCAGTACTTC	CASSEDLEETQYF
-	TRBV27	-	TRBJ1-5	TGTGCCAGCAGTTCCCTAGGGGGAGGGAATAGCAATCAGCCCCAGCATTTT	CASSSLGGGNSNQPQHF
-	TRBV7-3	-	TRBJ1-1	TGTGCCAGCAGCTCTCAGATGAACACTGAAGCTTTCTTT	CASSSQMNTEAFF
TRBD1	TRBV5-5	-	TRBJ1-1	TGTGCCAGCACCTTTAGACAGGGCGGCTTCACTGAAGCTTTCTTT	CASTFRQGGFTEAFF
-	TRBV18	many	TRBJ1-1	TGTGCCAGCTCACCACCGGTGGGAGGGGAAGGGGCGGCTTTCTTT	CASSPPVGGEGAAFF
TRBD2	TRBV24-1	-	TRBJ2-3	TGTGCCACCAGTGGTACAGCGGGAGAGACAGATACGCAGTATTTT	CATSGTAGETDTQYF
TRBD1	TRBV5-5	-	TRBJ1-2	TGTGCCAGCAGCTTGGGAGGGGGCAGGGGGCAAAACTATGGCTACACCTTC	CASSLGGGRGQNYGYTF
TRBD1	TRBV30	-	TRBJ2-7	TGTGCCTGGAGTGCCGGGACAGGGACCTACGAGCAGTACTTC	CAWSAGTGTYEQYF
TRBD2	TRBV4-1	once	TRBJ2-1	TGCGCCAGCAGCCAAGATGGGGTAGCGGGGGGCTATGAGCAGTTCTTC	CASSQDGVAGGYEQFF
-	TRBV5-1	-	TRBJ1-1	TGCGCCAGCAGCTCCAGATTGAACACTGAAGCTTTCTTT	CASSSRLNTEAFF
TRBD2	TRBV7-9	-	TRBJ2-1	TGTGCCAGCAGCGATCTAGCGGCCCCGGTGGATGAGCAGTTCTTC	CASSDLAAPVDEQFF
-	TRBV1	-	TRBJ2-3	TGCACCAGCAGCCAAGATTGCGCGGGAACCACAGATACGCAGTATTTT	CTSSQDCAGTTDTQYF
-	TRBV7-2	-	TRBJ1-5	TGTGCCAGCAGCTTACGGGCAGGGGCGGGCAATCAGCCCCAGCATTTT	CASSLRAGAGNQPQHF
TRBD1	TRBV5-5	once	TRBJ2-5	TGTGCCAGCAGCTTGACAGGGGTTATCGAGACCCAGTACTTC	CASSLTGVIETQYF
TRBD1	TRBV13	-	TRBJ2-5	TGTGCCAGCAGCCCCCGGGACAGGGAAGAGACCCAGTACTTC	CASSPRDREETQYF
-	TRBV3-1/TRBV3-2	-	TRBJ2-1	TGTGCCAGCAGCCAAGAGGAGGGACCTTTCGATTTAAATGAGCAGTTCTTC	CASSQEEGPFDLNEQFF
-	TRBV6-5	-	TRBJ2-7	TGTGCCAGCAGTTACTCGAGTCACGACTACGAGCAGTACTTC	CASSYSSHDYEQYF
TRBD1	TRBV27	-	TRBJ2-1	TGTGCCAGCAGTTGGGACAGGACGGGGAATGAGCAGTTCTTC	CASSWDRTGNEQFF
-	TRBV11-2	-	TRBJ1-5	TGTGCCAGCAGCTTAAGTAACAGGGAGCAGCCCCAGCATTTT	CASSLSNREQPQHF
-	TRBV30	-	TRBJ1-5	TGTGCCTGGAGTCTGGGCCACGGCAGGCAGCCCCAGCATTTT	CAWSLGHGRQPQHF
-	TRBV3-1/TRBV3-2	-	TRBJ2-1	TGTGCCAGCAGCCTAACCCCGGGGAATGAGCAGTTCTTC	CASSLTPGNEQFF
TRBD2	TRBV18	-	TRBJ2-3	TGTGCCAGCTCACCAGTGGCGGGAGTCACAGATACGCAGTATTTT	CASSPVAGVTDTQYF
-	TRBV30	-	TRBJ2-7	TGTGCCTGGAGTGTACTCAACGAGCAGTACTTC	CAWSVLNEQYF
-	TRBV9	once	TRBJ1-6	TGTGCCAGCAGCGTAGGGCAGGGGAGTTCCTATAATTCACCCCTCCACTTT	CASSVGQGSSYNSPLHF
TRBD1	TRBV7-8	-	TRBJ2-7	TGTGCCAGCAGCCTGGGACAGCCATCCTACGAGCAGTACTTC	CASSLGQPSYEQYF
-	TRBV30	-	TRBJ2-7	TGTGCCTGGAGTAGACACGAGATAACCTACGAGCAGTACTTC	CAWSRHEITYEQYF
-	TRBV5-6	-	TRBJ2-3	TGTGCCAGCAGCTTGAGACTTTCCCTCACAGATACGCAGTATTTT	CASSLRLSLTDTQYF
-	TRBV7-9	-	TRBJ2-7	TGTGCCAGCAGCCCGGGGGGCACAAGTTACGAGCAGTACTTC	CASSPGGTSYEQYF
TRBD1	TRBV7-9	-	TRBJ1-1	TGTGCCAGCAGCTTAGTACAGGGGAGAGCTTTCTTT	CASSLVQGRAFF
-	TRBV5-1	-	TRBJ1-1	TGCGCCAGCAGCTCCGCGGGGGCCGGTACTGAAGCTTTCTTT	CASSSAGAGTEAFF
-	TRBV7-2	-	TRBJ2-2	TGTGCCAGCAGCTTAGGTCCACACCACCTCGGGGAGCTGTTTTTT	CASSLGPHHLGELFF
-	TRBV9	-	TRBJ2-3	TGTGCCAGCAGCCCCCGTAGCGTCAGCACAGATACGCAGTATTTT	CASSPRSVSTDTQYF
-	TRBV6-5	-	TRBJ1-1	TGTGCCAGCAGTTACGTCGCGCGGGGTCCCGTAAGTGAAGCTTTCTTT	CASSYVARGPVSEAFF
TRBD1	TRBV4-1	-	TRBJ2-1	TGCGCCAGCACCACCAAGCCGGGACAGGGGATCAATGAGCAGTTCTTC	CASTTKPGQGINEQFF
-	TRBV2	-	TRBJ1-2	TGTGCCAGCAGTCCGACTTCGGGTGGCTACACCTTC	CASSPTSGGYTF
TRBD2	TRBV2	-	TRBJ2-3	TGTGCCATCCAACGCACTAGCGGGGGCGATACGCAGTATTTT	CAIQRTSGGDTQYF
TRBD1	TRBV6-1	-	TRBJ1-5	TGTGCCAGCAGTGAAGCCGGGACAGCCATGCAGCCCCAGCATTTT	CASSEAGTAMQPQHF
-	TRBV24-1	once	TRBJ2-2	TGTGCCACCGCGCATGCGAACACCGGGGAGCTGTTTTTT	CATAHANTGELFF
TRBD2	TRBV11-3	few	TRBJ2-1	TGTGCCAGCAGCACGGGGACTAGCGGGAGCGATGAGCAGTTCTTC	CASSTGTSGSDEQFF
-	TRBV6-6	-	TRBJ2-7	TGTGCCAGCAGTTACTCAACGTCGACAGGAGAGCAGTACTTC	CASSYSTSTGEQYF
TRBD1	TRBV30	-	TRBJ1-2	TGTGCCTGGGGACAGGGAATGTTAGATGGCTACACCTTC	CAWGQGMLDGYTF
TRBD2	TRBV19	-	TRBJ2-2	TGTGCCAGCGGGACTAGCGGGAGGGCCGTGGAGCTGTTTTTT	CASGTSGRAVELFF